This T cell receptor beta chain was sequenced for a study of shared T cell receptors in the human thymus. CDR1 and CDR2 (germline): MNHEY, SVGAGI. The V gene end was trimmed by 5 bases and the J gene end by 13 bases; junction bases not matched to a gene: 11. The CDR3 loop spans 14 amino acids. In regard to this clone: Additional DNA sequences in this sample encode the identical CDR3.

Clones were read by immunoSEQ multiplex PCR, and TCRdb kept only the in-frame ones, dropping some. The data show 700,000 or so clones, roughly 85% seen once. The sample was also reused in another study, on human thymus T cells.

Sequencing used thymocytes. The V gene is TRBV6-5, the J gene TRBJ1-6, with 7 bases aligning to TRBD1. The TCR sequence derives from a girl younger than two with a congenital heart defect. Written as DNA, the CDR3 is TGTGCCAGCAGTCTCAACAGGGGTAACTCCCCCCTCCACTTT. This gives the protein CASSLNRGNSPLHF.